This TCR beta chain was recovered during a study of blood T cell repertoires in COVID-19. Study-wide background: Samples of COVID-19 (acute and convalescent) were obtained from the United States, Italy and Spain.

The count of this clone is one. This study enrolled people aged roughly 18 to 89 from around 25 US geographic areas. CDR3 length: 15 amino acids. The ends were cut back, 7 bases at V and 3 bases at J, with 16 bases in the middle. Germline V gives CDR1 LNHDA, CDR2 SQIVND (reference sequence). Source study methods: Quantification of nucleated cells was approximated via reference gene primer amplification. The repertoire was sequenced with immunoSEQ multiplex PCR; TCRdb's copy has only in-frame clones and lacks some. V and J calls and clone size come straight from that table; D and trimming were deduced from the DNA. The table shows approximately 280,000 clones, with approximately 89% occurring only once.

The source material was PBMCs or T cells enriched from blood (not recorded which). The TCR comes from a woman aged 55-69 years who had recovered from COVID-19. V and J are TRBV19 and TRBJ2-1; TRBD2 is a possible D gene (5 bases). CDR3 in DNA: TGTGCCAGTACGCTTACCATTCGGGACTACAATGAGCAGTTCTTC. Translation gives CASTLTIRDYNEQFF.